What follows are 9 T cell receptor beta chains derived from one specimen sequenced in a study of T cells in Graves' hyperthyroidism and ophthalmopathy. Template material for amplifying TCR beta CDR3 regions consisted of RNA transcripts. The HTBI primer set drove a first-round RT-PCR of the TCR CDR3. TCRdb analysed the multiplex PCR reads with MiXCR anew, one entry per CDR3 protein. The table includes approximately 400,000 distinct CDR3 sequences, around 16% detected once. The sample comprised blood. These receptors came from a woman younger than 30 with Graves' hyperthyroidism.

This clonotype has only a few counts. The chain couples TRBV7-2 to TRBJ1-1; 8 bases match TRBD1. Unmatched junction bases numbered 12, after V lost 5 bases and J lost 7 bases. The CDR3 sequence is 15 residues long. Germline CDR1 SGHTA, CDR2 FQGNSA. CDR3 sequence (DNA): TGTGCCAGCAGCCTTTCGTCCGGACAGGGCGGTGAAGCTTTCTTT. This sequence encodes CASSLSSGQGGEAFF. The complete variable domain, with remaining parts taken from reference TRBV7-2 and TRBJ1-1, reads GAGVSQSPSNKVTEKGKDVELRCDPISGHTALYWYRQSLGQGLEFLIYFQGNSAPDKSGLPSDRFSAERTGGSVSTLTIQRTQQEDSAVYLCASSLSSGQGGEAFFGQGTRLTVV.

A few counts support this clonotype. This chain connects TRBV5-1 to TRBJ1-3; no clear D. CDR1 is SGHRS and CDR2 is YFSETQ in the germline V gene. The CDR3 runs to 12 residues. Trimming stripped 0 bases from V and 15 bases from J, with 13 bases between. CDR3 DNA: TGCGCCAGCAGCTTGGAGGGTGGGCCGGCATATTTT. Residues: CASSLEGGPAYF.

There are a few counts of this clonotype. The chain employs TRBV19 and TRBJ1-6; unclear D gene. The germline V gene encodes CDR1 LNHDA and CDR2 SQIVND (reference sequence). The V and J ends lost 3 bases and 6 bases respectively, with 12 bases between them. CDR3 size: 15 residues. The CDR3 nucleotides are TGTGCCAGTAGTATGGTTCGAGAGGGTAATTCACCCCTCCACTTT. Its protein product is CASSMVREGNSPLHF. Based on the CDR3 plus reference TRBV19 and TRBJ1-6, the full variable domain is DGGITQSPKYLFRKEGQNVTLSCEQNLNHDAMYWYRQDPGQGLRLIYYSQIVNDFQKGDIAEGYSVSREKKESFPLTVTSAQKNPTAFYLCASSMVREGNSPLHFGNGTRLTVT.

The count of this clonotype is one. Mismatch with germline at one junction end may stem from a read error. The chain is built from TRBV4-3 and TRBJ2-3; D could derive from TRBD1 or TRBD2 (5 bases each). The CDR3 totals 15 residues. Per the germline V gene, CDR1 is LGHNA and CDR2 is YSLEER. The DNA of the CDR3 is TGCGCCAGCAGCCAGTACGGTGCTAGCACAGGTACGCAGTATTTT. It codes for CASSQYGASTGTQYF.

This clonotype has only a few counts. The V call is TRBV5-6, the J call TRBJ1-2; D uncertain. Germline loops: CDR1 SGHDT, CDR2 YYEEEE. The ends were cut back, 5 bases at V and 1 base at J, with 21 bases in the middle. The CDR3 totals 17 residues. DNA of the CDR3: TGTGCCAGCAGGGGTCGTGCGGTGGCAGCGCTTAACTATGGCTACACCTTC. Protein product: CASRGRAVAALNYGYTF.

The chain recombines TRBV19 with TRBJ2-1; D remains ambiguous. Trimming stripped 8 bases from V and 6 bases from J, with 14 bases between. This CDR3 comprises 13 residues. CDR1 is LNHDA, CDR2 SQIVND, per germline (reference sequence). The CDR3 protein is CASGVGWSNEQFF. DNA for the CDR3: TGTGCCAGTGGTGTGGGTTGGAGCAATGAGCAGTTCTTC.

This clonotype has a count of ten or more. The V call is TRBV6-1, the J call TRBJ2-7, with D possibly TRBD1 on 7 matching bases. The V gene's germline CDR1 is MNHNS and CDR2 SASEGT. Trimming took 6 bases from V and 6 from J, leaving 15 bases between them. The CDR3 runs 13 residues. The CDR3 is CASRQGTRREQYF. CDR3 DNA: TGTGCCAGCAGACAGGGGACTCGTCGCGAGCAGTACTTC.

In this sample, this clonotype turned up many times. The chain employs TRBV11-2 and TRBJ1-4, with D tentatively TRBD1 (5 bases). V was trimmed by 1 base and J by 8 bases, leaving 14 bases between them. CDR3 length: 15 amino acids. Germline-derived CDR1 and CDR2 are SGHAT and FQNNGV. The chain's CDR3 is CASSLGGGAQEKLFF. In DNA, the CDR3 is TGTGCCAGCAGCTTAGGGGGGGGAGCACAGGAAAAACTGTTTTTT.

Note on this clonotype: Being one base from a much bigger clone, this may be a read error. The chain joins TRBV5-1 to TRBJ2-7; D could derive from TRBD1 or TRBD2 (5 bases each). Germline V gene data show CDR1 as SGHRS and CDR2 as YFSETQ. The CDR3 runs to 15 residues. With 1 base removed from V and 6 bases from J, the gap between germline ends came to 17 bases. Here the CDR3 DNA reads TGCGCCAGCAGCTTGTACGGGGCAGGGACGGGCGAGCAGTACTTC. It yields the protein CASSLYGAGTGEQYF.